One and the same sample provided the 9 T cell receptor beta chains below, sequenced in a study of T-cell memory formation after mild COVID-19. MiXCR, applied by TCRdb to the 5' RACE reads, yields one record per CDR3 protein. The sample lists about half a million distinct CDR3 sequences, 15% to 20% occurring once. Input material: PBMCs or a T cell subset sorted from them (not recorded which). The receptors shown here come from an adult woman who had mild COVID-19 (a few samples of this study predate the infection). Cell type and time point are not known.

The chain carries TRBV20-1 and TRBJ2-3; D is perhaps TRBD1 or TRBD2 (6 bases each). The CDR3 spans 14 residues. V was trimmed by 5 bases and J by 4 bases, leaving 16 bases between them. Germline CDR1 is DFQATT and CDR2 is SNEGSKA (reference sequence). CDR3: CSAERRGAADTQYF. In nucleotides, the CDR3 is TGCAGTGCTGAGAGGAGGGGGGCGGCAGATACGCAGTATTTT.

This clonotype was seen more than once but under ten times. The V gene is TRBV11-2, the J gene TRBJ2-5, with D possibly being TRBD1 (5 bases). Trimming pared 5 bases from V and 2 bases from J, leaving 15 bases between. Germline V CDR1 and CDR2: SGHAT, FQNNGV. The CDR3 consists of 15 residues. CDR3 residues: CASSRLTDLQETQYF. DNA of the CDR3: TGTGCCAGCAGCAGATTGACAGACCTACAAGAGACCCAGTACTTC.

This clonotype showed up just a few times. J is TRBJ1-1 and V is TRBV18; tentatively, D is TRBD1 (5 bases). The CDR3 contains 15 residues. Trimming left V 6 bases short and J 0 bases short, with 14 bases between. Per germline, CDR1 KGHSH and CDR2 LQKENI. CDR3 bases: TGTGCCAGCTCGTCCCGGTCGGGGCTGAACACTGAAGCTTTCTTT. Protein product: CASSSRSGLNTEAFF. Looking up the rest from reference TRBV18 and TRBJ1-1 gives the full variable domain: NAGVMQNPRHLVRRRGQEARLRCSPMKGHSHVYWYRQLPEEGLKFMVYLQKENIIDESGMPKERFSAEFPKEGPSILRIQQVVRGDSAAYFCASSSRSGLNTEAFFGQGTRLTVV.

The chain combines TRBV20-1 with TRBJ1-4, with D maybe TRBD1 (6 bases). Trimming left V 4 bases short and J 11 bases short, with 17 bases between. Looked up from germline, CDR1 is DFQATT and CDR2 is SNEGSKA (reference sequence). There are 13 residues in the CDR3. CDR3 region: CSANTGTWGKLFF. CDR3 in DNA: TGCAGTGCTAATACAGGGACTTGGGGCAAACTGTTTTTT.

The rearrangement uses TRBV9 and TRBJ2-7; 11 bases agree with TRBD2. The CDR3 has 17 residues. Germline CDR1 and CDR2: SGDLS and YYNGEE. With 0 bases clipped from V and 1 base from J, the junction kept 6 bases outside the gene matches. CDR3 loop: CASSVADTSGSSYEQYF. CDR3 DNA sequence: TGTGCCAGCAGCGTAGCCGATACTAGCGGGAGTTCCTACGAGCAGTACTTC.

Concerning this clonotype: This CDR3 is missing its conserved last phenylalanine or tryptophan, likely due to a read error. No DNA is shown, since the ends of the CDR3 on it are uncertain; the CDR3 is the one TCRdb lists. The chain recombines TRBV18 with TRBJ1-1; the table gives TRBD1 as D, unverified against the DNA. CDR1 is KGHSH, CDR2 LQKENI, per germline. Termini included, the CDR3 measures 11 amino acids. Here the CDR3 reads CASSQDSRSFL.

The chain recombines TRBV6-6 with TRBJ1-5; D is unclear. The germline V gene encodes CDR1 MNHNY and CDR2 SVGAGI (reference sequence). The V and J ends lost 3 bases and 1 base respectively, with 7 bases between them. The CDR3 length is 14 residues. The CDR3 nucleotides read TGTGCCAGCAGTTATAGGCTCAGCAATCAGCCCCAGCATTTT. The encoded protein is CASSYRLSNQPQHF.

This clonotype was seen many times. The genes are TRBV5-1 and TRBJ2-3; 8 positions agree with TRBD2. Germline V lookup: CDR1 SGHRS, CDR2 YFSETQ. The length of the CDR3 is 14 residues. With 3 bases clipped from V and 5 bases from J, the junction kept 5 bases outside the gene matches. The CDR3 DNA reads TGCGCCAGCAGCTCCTCCGGGACTAGAGATACGCAGTATTTT. Translating it yields CASSSSGTRDTQYF.

The V call is TRBV29-1, the J call TRBJ2-7, with D perhaps matching TRBD1 (6 bases). The CDR3 loop spans 11 amino acids. CDR1 SQVTM and CDR2 ANQGSEA come from the germline V gene. V lost 7 bases, J lost 7 bases, and 14 bases lay in between. CDR3 amino acids: CSAHRAWEQYF. The CDR3 DNA reads as TGCAGCGCCCACAGGGCGTGGGAGCAGTACTTC.